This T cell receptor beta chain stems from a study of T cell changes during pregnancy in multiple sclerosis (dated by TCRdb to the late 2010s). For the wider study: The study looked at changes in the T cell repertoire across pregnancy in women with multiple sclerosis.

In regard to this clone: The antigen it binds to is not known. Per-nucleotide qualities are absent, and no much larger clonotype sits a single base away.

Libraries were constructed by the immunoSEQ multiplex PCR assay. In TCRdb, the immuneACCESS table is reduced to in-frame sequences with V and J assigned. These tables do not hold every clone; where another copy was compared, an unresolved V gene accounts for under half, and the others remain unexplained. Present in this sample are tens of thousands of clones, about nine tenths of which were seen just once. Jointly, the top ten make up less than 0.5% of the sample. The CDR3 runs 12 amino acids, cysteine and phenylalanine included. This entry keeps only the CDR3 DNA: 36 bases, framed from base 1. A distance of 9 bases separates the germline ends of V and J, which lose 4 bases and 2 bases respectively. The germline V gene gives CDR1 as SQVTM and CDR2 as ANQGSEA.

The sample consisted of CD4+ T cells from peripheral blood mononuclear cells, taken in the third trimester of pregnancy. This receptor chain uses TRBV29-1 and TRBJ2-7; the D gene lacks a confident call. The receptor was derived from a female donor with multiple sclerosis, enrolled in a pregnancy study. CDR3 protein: CSVAKETYEQYF. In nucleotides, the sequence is TGCAGCGTTGCTAAGGAGACCTACGAGCAGTACTTC.